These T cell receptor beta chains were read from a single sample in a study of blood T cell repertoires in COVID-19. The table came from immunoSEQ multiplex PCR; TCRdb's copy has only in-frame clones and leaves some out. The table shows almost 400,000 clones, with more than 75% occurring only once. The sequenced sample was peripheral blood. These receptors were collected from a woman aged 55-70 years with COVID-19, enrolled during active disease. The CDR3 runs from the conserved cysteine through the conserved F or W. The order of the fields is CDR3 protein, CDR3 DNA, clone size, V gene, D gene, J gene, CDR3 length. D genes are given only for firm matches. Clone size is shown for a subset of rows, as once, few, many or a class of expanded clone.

CDR3 protein: CASSGQTGGEEQPQHF; CDR3 DNA: TGTGCCAGCTCAGGACAGACAGGGGGCGAGGAACAGCCCCAGCATTTT; clone size: NA; V gene: TRBV18; D gene: TRBD1; J gene: TRBJ1-5; CDR3 length: 16
CDR3 protein: CSADRNTEAFF; CDR3 DNA: TGCAGCGCAGACAGGAACACTGAAGCTTTCTTT; clone size: NA; V gene: TRBV20-1; D gene: NA; J gene: TRBJ1-1; CDR3 length: 11
CDR3 protein: CASSPYTPSTGTSYGYTF; CDR3 DNA: TGTGCCAGCTCACCATACACACCTTCGACAGGGACGTCCTATGGCTACACCTTC; clone size: NA; V gene: TRBV18; D gene: TRBD1; J gene: TRBJ1-2; CDR3 length: 18
CDR3 protein: CASSVGQGGYYGYTF; CDR3 DNA: TGTGCCAGCAGCGTAGGTCAGGGTGGGTACTATGGCTACACCTTC; clone size: NA; V gene: TRBV9; D gene: NA; J gene: TRBJ1-2; CDR3 length: 15
CDR3 protein: CASSTGQSNQPQHF; CDR3 DNA: TGTGCCAGTAGTACCGGACAGTCCAATCAGCCCCAGCATTTT; clone size: NA; V gene: TRBV19; D gene: NA; J gene: TRBJ1-5; CDR3 length: 14
CDR3 protein: CASGLVGQVYGYTF; CDR3 DNA: TGTGCCAGCGGCCTTGTTGGACAGGTCTATGGCTACACCTTC; clone size: NA; V gene: TRBV28; D gene: TRBD1; J gene: TRBJ1-2; CDR3 length: 14
CDR3 protein: CASSLWATTSTEAFF; CDR3 DNA: TGTGCCAGCAGCTTATGGGCCACGACGAGTACTGAAGCTTTCTTT; clone size: NA; V gene: TRBV7-3; D gene: NA; J gene: TRBJ1-1; CDR3 length: 15
CDR3 protein: CASSPRQGGRANEKLFF; CDR3 DNA: TGTGCCAGCAGCCCAAGACAGGGGGGCAGGGCTAATGAAAAACTGTTTTTT; clone size: NA; V gene: TRBV7-6; D gene: TRBD1; J gene: TRBJ1-4; CDR3 length: 17
CDR3 protein: CASSLRQGGTEAFF; CDR3 DNA: TGTGCCAGCAGTCTCAGACAGGGGGGGACTGAAGCTTTCTTT; clone size: few; V gene: TRBV27; D gene: TRBD1; J gene: TRBJ1-1; CDR3 length: 14
CDR3 protein: CASSLGTGGSYEQYF; CDR3 DNA: TGTGCCAGCAGCTTAGGGACAGGGGGCTCCTACGAGCAGTACTTC; clone size: NA; V gene: TRBV11-3; D gene: TRBD1; J gene: TRBJ2-7; CDR3 length: 15
CDR3 protein: CASSLGGRLNEQFF; CDR3 DNA: TGTGCCAGCAGCTTGGGGGGCCGCCTAAATGAGCAGTTCTTC; clone size: once; V gene: TRBV5-4; D gene: NA; J gene: TRBJ2-1; CDR3 length: 14
CDR3 protein: CASSPDREAFF; CDR3 DNA: TGTGCCAGCAGCCCAGACAGGGAAGCTTTCTTT; clone size: NA; V gene: TRBV7-9; D gene: NA; J gene: TRBJ1-1; CDR3 length: 11
CDR3 protein: CASSLWRGGEKLFF; CDR3 DNA: TGTGCCAGCAGTTTGTGGAGGGGGGGGGAAAAACTGTTTTTT; clone size: NA; V gene: TRBV28; D gene: NA; J gene: TRBJ1-4; CDR3 length: 14
CDR3 protein: CASAPAAGEPQHF; CDR3 DNA: TGCGCCAGCGCCCCAGCGGCTGGAGAGCCCCAGCATTTT; clone size: NA; V gene: TRBV5-1; D gene: NA; J gene: TRBJ1-5; CDR3 length: 13
CDR3 protein: CASSFLTGTNEKLFF; CDR3 DNA: TGTGCCAGCAGCTTTCTAACGGGAACTAATGAAAAACTGTTTTTT; clone size: NA; V gene: TRBV5-6; D gene: NA; J gene: TRBJ1-4; CDR3 length: 15
CDR3 protein: CASSWGDRDNYGYTF; CDR3 DNA: TGTGCCAGCAGCTGGGGGGACAGGGACAACTATGGCTACACCTTC; clone size: NA; V gene: TRBV5-4; D gene: TRBD1; J gene: TRBJ1-2; CDR3 length: 15
CDR3 protein: CASSIMGGRRGTNTEAFF; CDR3 DNA: TGTGCCAGTAGTATTATGGGGGGTCGTCGGGGGACGAACACTGAAGCTTTCTTT; clone size: few; V gene: TRBV19; D gene: NA; J gene: TRBJ1-1; CDR3 length: 18
CDR3 protein: CASSVTGINEQFF; CDR3 DNA: TGCGCCAGCAGCGTAACAGGGATCAATGAGCAGTTCTTC; clone size: few; V gene: TRBV5-1; D gene: NA; J gene: TRBJ2-1; CDR3 length: 13